These T cell receptor beta chains were read from a single sample in a study of cytomegalovirus exposure and HLA in healthy donors. This table comes from immunoSEQ multiplex PCR, and its TCRdb copy is limited to in-frame clones, with some not included. The sample has some 240,000 clones, more than 75% seen once. The sequencing input was PBMCs. These receptors originate from a woman aged 30 to 39 in good health and CMV-seropositive. The CDR3 runs from the conserved cysteine through the conserved F or W. D genes are given only for firm matches. Clone sizes are given selectively: once, few, many, or a class where the clone is expanded.

TRBD1	TRBV29-1	TRBJ1-4	-	TGCAGCGTTCAAACCGGGACAGGGGGCAATGAAAAACTGTTTTTT	CSVQTGTGGNEKLFF
TRBD1	TRBV30	TRBJ2-1	-	TGTGCCTGGAGAACAGGGGGCCCCTACAATGAGCAGTTCTTC	CAWRTGGPYNEQFF
TRBD1	TRBV29-1	TRBJ2-3	few	TGCAGCGTTGAGGGGAGACAGGGGGTCGGGACAGATACGCAGTATTTT	CSVEGRQGVGTDTQYF
-	TRBV15	TRBJ2-3	-	TGTGCCACCAGCCCGAACTTAGATACGCAGTATTTT	CATSPNLDTQYF
-	TRBV18	TRBJ2-5	-	TGTGCCAGCTTTAGTCGGATCGGGGTACAAGAGACCCAGTACTTC	CASFSRIGVQETQYF
-	TRBV19	TRBJ2-1	-	TGTGCCAGTAGTTTGCTCACAAGCTCCTACAATGAGCAGTTCTTC	CASSLLTSSYNEQFF
-	TRBV28	TRBJ2-7	-	TGTGCCAGCAGCCCAGGCTACGAGCAGTACTTC	CASSPGYEQYF
TRBD2	TRBV9	TRBJ2-3	-	TGTGCCAGCAGCGCTCGACTAGCGGGATCAATCACAGATACGCAGTATTTT	CASSARLAGSITDTQYF
-	TRBV5-1	TRBJ2-2	few	TGCGCCAGCGCCGGGACAGGGGAGACTAGCGGGTGGCGGACCGGGGAGCTGTTTTTT	CASAGTGETSGWRTGELFF
TRBD2	TRBV19	TRBJ2-2	-	TGTGCCAGTAGTATTGGTAGCGGGAGCGAGACCGGGGAGCTGTTTTTT	CASSIGSGSETGELFF
-	TRBV15	TRBJ1-5	few	TGTGCCACCAGCAGACGGGCCTCGGGAGGCAATCAGCCCCAGCATTTT	CATSRRASGGNQPQHF
-	TRBV19	TRBJ2-5	once	TGTGCCAGTAGTATCCCCCGGCGGCGGGGAGAGGTACGAGAGACCCAGTACTTC	CASSIPRRRGEVRETQYF
-	TRBV29-1	TRBJ1-3	-	TGCAGCGTCCATCTAGGAGGATCAGCTGGAAACACCATATATTTT	CSVHLGGSAGNTIYF
-	TRBV9	TRBJ2-1	-	TGTGCCAGCAGCGTCCAGGGACTGCAGTACAATGAGCAGTTCTTC	CASSVQGLQYNEQFF
-	TRBV9	TRBJ2-1	once	TGTGCCAGCAGCGCGCGGGTCGGCGGGTCCTATTACAATGAGCAGTTCTTC	CASSARVGGSYYNEQFF
-	TRBV4-1	TRBJ2-7	-	TGCGCCAGCAGCCAAGATCCCTCCTCCTACGAGCAGTACTTC	CASSQDPSSYEQYF
-	TRBV27	TRBJ2-7	-	TGTGCCAGCAGTTTTGGGCACGAGCAGTACTTC	CASSFGHEQYF
TRBD2	TRBV6-1	TRBJ2-1	-	TGTGCCAGCAGAACCGGGACTAGCGGGAGGCAAGAGCAGTTCTTC	CASRTGTSGRQEQFF
TRBD1	TRBV19	TRBJ1-4	-	TGTGCCAGTAGTATAGTGGGACAGGGGGGCGAAAAACTGTTTTTT	CASSIVGQGGEKLFF
-	TRBV28	TRBJ2-2	-	TGTGCCAGCACCTCCCCCGGGACTCCCGGCACCGGGGAGCTGTTTTTT	CASTSPGTPGTGELFF
TRBD2	TRBV4-1	TRBJ2-2	-	TGCGCCAGCAGCCGCACCGGGGCGGGAGATCAGAGCGGGGAGCTGTTTTTT	CASSRTGAGDQSGELFF
-	TRBV28	TRBJ1-5	-	TGTGCCAGCAGTTTTAGCAGGGGACAGCCCCAGCATTTT	CASSFSRGQPQHF
-	TRBV29-1	TRBJ1-2	-	TGCAGCGTTGCAGGCGGGGGAGCGGCGGGCTACACCTTC	CSVAGGGAAGYTF
TRBD1	TRBV6-5	TRBJ1-1	-	TGTGCCAGCAGTTGGGGACAGGGGAATGAAGCTTTCTTT	CASSWGQGNEAFF
TRBD1	TRBV27	TRBJ1-2	-	TGTGCCAGCAGTTTTTGGGACAGGGGGCTTCGGGGCTACACCTTC	CASSFWDRGLRGYTF
TRBD1	TRBV6-1	TRBJ2-1	-	TGTGCCAGCACCTTGTCGACAGGGCGTTACAATGAGCAGTTCTTC	CASTLSTGRYNEQFF
-	TRBV30	TRBJ2-7	-	TGTGCCTGGAGTCCCGGGGTAGCCTACGAGCAGTACTTC	CAWSPGVAYEQYF
-	TRBV9	TRBJ2-3	-	TGTGCCAGCAGCGTAGGGCACGGCACAGATACGCAGTATTTT	CASSVGHGTDTQYF
TRBD2	TRBV11-3	TRBJ2-7	-	TGTGCCAGCAGCTTTCGGCGGGAGGGCTACGAGCAGTACTTC	CASSFRREGYEQYF
-	TRBV7-9	TRBJ2-1	-	TGTGCCAGCAGTCAACAGGAATTTCAGTTCTTC	CASSQQEFQFF
-	TRBV15	TRBJ2-1	-	TGTGCCACCAGCAGAAGTCGGCGGGGAGAGCAGTTCTTC	CATSRSRRGEQFF
-	TRBV27	TRBJ2-7	once	TGTGCCAGCAGTCTTACAGGGTCCTACGAGCAGTACTTC	CASSLTGSYEQYF
TRBD2	TRBV27	TRBJ2-1	-	TGTGCCAGCACGGGGGGGAATTACAATGAGCAGTTCTTC	CASTGGNYNEQFF
-	TRBV11-3	TRBJ2-5	-	TGTGCCAGCAGCACCCCCCCGCCCTACAGGGAAGAGACCCAGTACTTC	CASSTPPPYREETQYF
-	TRBV6-1	TRBJ1-2	-	TGTGCCAGCAGTGAAGACAGGGTAAACTATGGCTACACCTTC	CASSEDRVNYGYTF
-	TRBV2	TRBJ2-1	-	TGTGCCAGCAGTGGGGGACTGGAGGGGAATGAGCAGTTCTTC	CASSGGLEGNEQFF
-	TRBV6-1	TRBJ2-7	once	TGTGCCAGCAGAGGGGCGGACAGCAGCTCCTACGAGCAGTACTTC	CASRGADSSSYEQYF
TRBD2	TRBV5-1	TRBJ2-1	-	TGCGCCAGCAGCTTGCCCGGGACTAGCAATGAGCAGTTCTTC	CASSLPGTSNEQFF
TRBD2	TRBV7-9	TRBJ2-2	-	TGTGCCAGCAGCTCGGGACTAGCGGGAGTCCTGAACACCGGGGAGCTGTTTTTT	CASSSGLAGVLNTGELFF
TRBD1	TRBV11-2	TRBJ1-4	many	TGTGCCAGCAGCACCGGACAGGGCCGGGAAAAACTGTTTTTT	CASSTGQGREKLFF
TRBD1	TRBV28	TRBJ1-5	-	TGTGCCAGCAGTTTATTCCGGGACAGGGGGCCTGTTGGCAATCAGCCCCAGCATTTT	CASSLFRDRGPVGNQPQHF
-	TRBV19	TRBJ1-2	-	TGTGCCACAAACAGGGACGGCTACACCTTC	CATNRDGYTF
TRBD2	TRBV13	TRBJ2-3	-	TGTGCCAGCAGCTTATGGGGCGGGAGGTCCACAGATACGCAGTATTTT	CASSLWGGRSTDTQYF
-	TRBV5-1	TRBJ2-7	-	TGCGCCAGCAGCTTGGAACGAGCGGTCTTACCTATCCACGAGCAGTACTTC	CASSLERAVLPIHEQYF
TRBD1	TRBV7-6	TRBJ2-2	-	TGTGCCAGCAGCTCCAGCCCCGGGACAGGAAACACCGGGGAGCTGTTTTTT	CASSSSPGTGNTGELFF
-	TRBV12-1	TRBJ2-5	-	TGTGCCAGCAGCTTTGTGAGTTCGGGGTCGGAGACCCAGTACTTC	CASSFVSSGSETQYF
-	TRBV21-1	TRBJ1-1	once	TGTGCCAGCAGCTACCCTGGGAGTGGTTTGAGCGCTGAAGCTTTCTTT	CASSYPGSGLSAEAFF
TRBD1	TRBV7-3	TRBJ1-2	-	TGTGCCAGCAGCCGGGACAGGTTTTATGGCTACACCTTC	CASSRDRFYGYTF
TRBD2	TRBV5-1	TRBJ2-7	-	TGCGCCAGCAGCTTGCGACTAGCGGGAAACTACGAGCAGTACTTC	CASSLRLAGNYEQYF
-	TRBV27	TRBJ2-5	-	TGTGCCAGCAGTTTATCGGGGGCTAGGGAGACCCAGTACTTC	CASSLSGARETQYF